This T cell receptor (beta chain) is drawn from a study of T-cell reconstitution after alpha-beta-depleted transplantation in children. CDR1 and CDR2 (germline): LNHDA, SQIVND (reference sequence). The CDR3 has 13 residues. V was shortened by 3 bases and J by 6 bases, with 10 bases between the two germline ends. Unique molecular identifiers tagged the TCRbeta library. TCRdb re-derived calls from the PCR reads in MiXCR, one entry per CDR3 protein. Of approximately 490,000 distinct CDR3 sequences listed, approximately 10% were seen once; the top ten hold just over 2%. V is TRBV19 and J is TRBJ2-3; unclear D gene. Sequenced here: PBMCs, sampled before TCRalphabeta/CD19-depleted stem cell transplant. The origin of this receptor is a child aged 2 to 9 with inherited bone marrow failure, due to receive a stem cell transplant. The CDR3 region is CASSIGYRDTQYF. The CDR3 DNA sequence: TGTGCCAGTAGTATCGGTTATCGGGATACGCAGTATTTT.